Reported below is one T cell receptor beta chain. Its antigen remains unidentified. The data were taken from a study of OX40 agonist ivuxolimab in advanced cancers. Looking at the study overall: Enrollees could have had prior anti-PD-1, anti-PD-L1 or anti-CTLA-4 therapy, which 30% to 50% had received.

Sequencing used immunoSEQ multiplex PCR; TCRdb keeps in-frame clones, though not all of them. The table records tens of thousands of clones, approximately 82% of them present only once. Study-wide results and limits: At doses 0.1 to 3.0 mg/kg, CD4+ and CD8+ clones expanded.

V lost 3 bases and J 5 bases, leaving 12 bases between the germline ends. The CDR3 totals 14 residues. Germline CDR1 ENHRY, CDR2 SYGVKD. The sequence came from an adult with an advanced solid tumor such as melanoma, head and neck, liver or kidney cancer. V and J are TRBV10-3 and TRBJ2-3; D possibly corresponds to TRBD2 (6 bases). Sequenced here: CD4+ or CD8+ T cells sorted from blood, sampled in a trial of the OX40 agonist ivuxolimab. CDR3 sequence: CAISEWRDEDTQYF. The CDR3, as DNA: TGTGCCATCAGTGAATGGCGGGATGAAGATACGCAGTATTTT.